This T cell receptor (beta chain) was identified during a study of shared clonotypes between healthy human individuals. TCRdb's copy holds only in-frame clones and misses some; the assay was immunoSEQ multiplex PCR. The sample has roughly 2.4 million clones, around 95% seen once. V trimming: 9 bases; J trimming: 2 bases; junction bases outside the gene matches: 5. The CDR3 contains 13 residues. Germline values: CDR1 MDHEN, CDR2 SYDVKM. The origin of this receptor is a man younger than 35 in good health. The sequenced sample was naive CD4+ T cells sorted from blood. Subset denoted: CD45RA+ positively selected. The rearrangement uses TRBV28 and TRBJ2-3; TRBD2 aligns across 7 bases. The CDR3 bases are TGTGCCAGTTCTAGCGGAAACACAGATACGCAGTATTTT. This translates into CASSSGNTDTQYF. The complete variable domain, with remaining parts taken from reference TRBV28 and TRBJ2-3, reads DVKVTQSSRYLVKRTGEKVFLECVQDMDHENMFWYRQDPGLGLRLIYFSYDVKMKEKGDIPEGYSVSREKKERFSLILESASTNQTSMYLCASSSGNTDTQYFGPGTRLTVL.